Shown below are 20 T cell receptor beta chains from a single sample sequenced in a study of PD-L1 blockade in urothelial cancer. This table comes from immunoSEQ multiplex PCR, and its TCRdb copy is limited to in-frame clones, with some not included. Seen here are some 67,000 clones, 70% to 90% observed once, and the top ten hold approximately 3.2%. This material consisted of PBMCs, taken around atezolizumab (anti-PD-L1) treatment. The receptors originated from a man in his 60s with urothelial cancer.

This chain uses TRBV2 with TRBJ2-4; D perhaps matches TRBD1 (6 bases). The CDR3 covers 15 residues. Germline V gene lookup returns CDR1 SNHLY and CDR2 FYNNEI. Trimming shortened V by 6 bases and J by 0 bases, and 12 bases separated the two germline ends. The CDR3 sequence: CASSGQTLAKNIQYF. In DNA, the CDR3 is TGTGCCAGCAGCGGACAGACCCTAGCCAAAAACATTCAGTACTTC.

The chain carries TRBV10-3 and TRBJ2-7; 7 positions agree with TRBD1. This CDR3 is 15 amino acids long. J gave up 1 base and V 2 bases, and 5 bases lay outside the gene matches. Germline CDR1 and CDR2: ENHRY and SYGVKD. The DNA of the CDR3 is TGTGCCATCAGTGAGAAAGAGACAGGGTCCTACGAGCAGTACTTC. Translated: CAISEKETGSYEQYF.

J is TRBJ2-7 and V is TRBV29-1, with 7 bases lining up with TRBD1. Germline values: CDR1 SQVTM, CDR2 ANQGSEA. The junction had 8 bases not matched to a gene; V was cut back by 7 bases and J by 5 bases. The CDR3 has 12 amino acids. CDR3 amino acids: CSAMTGSNEQYF. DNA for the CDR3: TGCAGCGCCATGACAGGGAGCAACGAGCAGTACTTC.

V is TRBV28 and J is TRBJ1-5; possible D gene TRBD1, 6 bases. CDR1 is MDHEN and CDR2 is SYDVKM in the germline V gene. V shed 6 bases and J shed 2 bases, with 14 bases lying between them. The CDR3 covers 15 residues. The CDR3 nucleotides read TGTGCCAGCAGCCGCGGGGGGGCGGGCAATCAGCCCCAGCATTTT. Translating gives CASSRGGAGNQPQHF.

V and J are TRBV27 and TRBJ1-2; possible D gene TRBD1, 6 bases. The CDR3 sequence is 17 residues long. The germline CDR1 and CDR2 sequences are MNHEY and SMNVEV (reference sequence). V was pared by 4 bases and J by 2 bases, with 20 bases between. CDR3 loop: CASSSFTGTHLNYGYTF. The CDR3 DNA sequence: TGTGCCAGCAGTTCATTCACCGGGACACACCTAAACTATGGCTACACCTTC.

This chain's CDR3 is CASSYKRTGLGANVLTF. The DNA for the CDR3 is TGTGCCAGCAGCTACAAAAGGACAGGGCTTGGGGCCAACGTCCTGACTTTC. This rearrangement joins TRBV13 to TRBJ2-6, with 8 bases identical to TRBD1. Per germline, CDR1 PRHDT and CDR2 FYEKMQ (reference sequence). V gave up 4 bases and J gave up 3 bases; unmatched junction bases: 8. This CDR3 is built from 17 residues.

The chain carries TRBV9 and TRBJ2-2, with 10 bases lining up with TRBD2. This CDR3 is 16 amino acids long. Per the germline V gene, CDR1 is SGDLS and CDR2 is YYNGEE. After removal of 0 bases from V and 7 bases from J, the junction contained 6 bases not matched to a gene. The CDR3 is CASSVGVLAGDGELFF. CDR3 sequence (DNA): TGTGCCAGCAGCGTAGGGGTTCTAGCGGGAGACGGGGAGCTGTTTTTT.

The CDR3 loop is CSAPNYGYTF. The DNA for the CDR3 is TGCAGTGCTCCAAACTATGGCTACACCTTC. This chain joins TRBV20-1 and TRBJ1-2; D is undetermined. Trimming took off 5 bases at V and 2 bases at J, with 3 bases between the two ends. Germline assignment: CDR1 DFQATT and CDR2 SNEGSKA (reference sequence). The CDR3 runs 10 residues.

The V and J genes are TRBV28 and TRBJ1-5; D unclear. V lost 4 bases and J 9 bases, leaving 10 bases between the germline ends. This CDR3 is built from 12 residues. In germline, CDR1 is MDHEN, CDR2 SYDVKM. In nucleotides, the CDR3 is TGTGCCAGCAGTTCCGACAAGACGCCCCAGCATTTT. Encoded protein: CASSSDKTPQHF.

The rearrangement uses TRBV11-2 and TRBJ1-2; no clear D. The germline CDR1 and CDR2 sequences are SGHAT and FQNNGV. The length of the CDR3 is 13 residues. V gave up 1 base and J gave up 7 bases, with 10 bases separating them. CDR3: CASSLALQAGYTF. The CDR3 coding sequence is TGTGCCAGCAGCTTAGCACTCCAGGCTGGCTACACCTTC.

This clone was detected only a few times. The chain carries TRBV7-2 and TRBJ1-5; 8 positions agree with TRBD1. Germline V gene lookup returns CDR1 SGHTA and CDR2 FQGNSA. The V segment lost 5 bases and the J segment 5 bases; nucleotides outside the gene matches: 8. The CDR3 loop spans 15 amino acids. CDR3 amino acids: CASSTRTGPDQPQHF. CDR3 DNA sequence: TGTGCCAGCAGCACTCGGACAGGGCCCGATCAGCCCCAGCATTTT.

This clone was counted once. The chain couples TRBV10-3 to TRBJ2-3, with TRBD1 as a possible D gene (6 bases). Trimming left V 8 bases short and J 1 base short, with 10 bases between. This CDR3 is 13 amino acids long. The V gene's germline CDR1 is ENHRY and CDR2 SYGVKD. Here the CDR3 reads CAIEPGGTDTQYF. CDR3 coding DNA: TGTGCCATCGAGCCAGGGGGCACAGATACGCAGTATTTT.

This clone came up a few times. The CDR3 bases are TGTGCCAGCAGCTTTACAGGGGGGTCGGGAAACACCATATATTTT. As protein: CASSFTGGSGNTIYF. The gene calls are TRBV7-2 and TRBJ1-3; 8 nucleotides agree with TRBD1. The CDR3 loop spans 15 amino acids. Germline V CDR1 and CDR2: SGHTA, FQGNSA. The ends lost 3 bases at V and 4 bases at J; junction bases unmatched: 5.

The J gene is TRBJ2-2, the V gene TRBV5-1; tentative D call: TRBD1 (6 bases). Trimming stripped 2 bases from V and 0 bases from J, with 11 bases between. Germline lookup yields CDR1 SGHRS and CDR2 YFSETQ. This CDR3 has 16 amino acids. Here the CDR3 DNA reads TGCGCCAGCAGCTTCGGACAGTTCGCGAACACCGGGGAGCTGTTTTTT. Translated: CASSFGQFANTGELFF. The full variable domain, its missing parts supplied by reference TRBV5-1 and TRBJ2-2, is KAGVTQTPRYLIKTRGQQVTLSCSPISGHRSVSWYQQTPGQGLQFLFEYFSETQRNKGNFPGRFSGRQFSNSRSEMNVSTLELGDSALYLCASSFGQFANTGELFFGEGSRLTVL.

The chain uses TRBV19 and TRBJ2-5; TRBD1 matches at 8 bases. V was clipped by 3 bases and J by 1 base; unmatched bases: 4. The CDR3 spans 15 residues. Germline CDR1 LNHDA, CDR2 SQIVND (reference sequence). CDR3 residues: CASSISRGLQETQYF. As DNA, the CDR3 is TGTGCCAGTAGTATCAGCAGGGGGCTCCAAGAGACCCAGTACTTC.

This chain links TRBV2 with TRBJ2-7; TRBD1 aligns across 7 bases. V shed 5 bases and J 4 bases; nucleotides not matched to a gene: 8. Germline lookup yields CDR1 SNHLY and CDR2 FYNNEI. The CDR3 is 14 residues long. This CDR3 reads CASSYGTDYYEQYF. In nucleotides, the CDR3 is TGTGCCAGCAGTTATGGGACAGATTATTACGAGCAGTACTTC. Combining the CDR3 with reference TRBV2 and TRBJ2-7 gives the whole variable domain EPEVTQTPSHQVTQMGQEVILRCVPISNHLYFYWYRQILGQKVEFLVSFYNNEISEKSEIFDDQFSVERPDGSNFTLKIRSTKLEDSAMYFCASSYGTDYYEQYFGPGTRLTVT.

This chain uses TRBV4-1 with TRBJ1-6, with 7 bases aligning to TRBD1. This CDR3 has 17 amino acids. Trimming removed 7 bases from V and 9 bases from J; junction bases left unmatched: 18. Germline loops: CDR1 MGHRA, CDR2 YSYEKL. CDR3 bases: TGCGCCAGCACGGAGGGGCTGGCAGGGGGTTTCAGTTCACCCCTCCACTTT. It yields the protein CASTEGLAGGFSSPLHF.

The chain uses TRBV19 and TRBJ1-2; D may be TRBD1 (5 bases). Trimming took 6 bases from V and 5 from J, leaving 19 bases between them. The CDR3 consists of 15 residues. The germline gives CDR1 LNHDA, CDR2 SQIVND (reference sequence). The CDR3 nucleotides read TGTGCCAGTAGGCCGGTAGGGGACTTGGTTTATGGCTACACCTTC. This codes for CASRPVGDLVYGYTF.

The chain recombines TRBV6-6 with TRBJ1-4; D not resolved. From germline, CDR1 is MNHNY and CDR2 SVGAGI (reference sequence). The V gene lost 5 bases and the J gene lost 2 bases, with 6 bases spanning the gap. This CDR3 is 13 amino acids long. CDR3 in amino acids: CASSQITNEKLFF. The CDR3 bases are TGTGCCAGCAGTCAAATCACTAATGAAAAACTGTTTTTT.

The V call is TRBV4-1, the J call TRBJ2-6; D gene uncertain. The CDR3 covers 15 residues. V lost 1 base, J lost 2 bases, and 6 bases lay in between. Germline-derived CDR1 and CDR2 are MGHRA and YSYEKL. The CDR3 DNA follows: TGCGCCAGCAGCCAAGCCGGTACTGGGGCCAACGTCCTGACTTTC. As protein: CASSQAGTGANVLTF.